This TCR beta chain was profiled in a study of regulatory T cells in long-lasting Graves disease. CDR3 regions were amplified by Arm-PCR using iRepertoire HTBI primers to build TCR beta libraries. TCRdb analysed the multiplex PCR reads with MiXCR anew, one entry per CDR3 protein. This table holds roughly 400,000 distinct CDR3 sequences, about 15% found once. This clonotype was recorded a few times. The germline gives CDR1 SGHTA, CDR2 FQGNSA. V shed 1 base, J shed 6 bases, and the junction held 4 bases outside the gene matches. CDR3 size: 14 residues. Sample time point: newly diagnosed GD, antithyroid drugs for less than 3 months. Preparation of the TCR library used RNA extracted from PBMCs. The sample was also reused in another study, on T cells in Graves' hyperthyroidism and ophthalmopathy.

The chain couples TRBV7-2 to TRBJ2-7, with 9 bases aligning to TRBD2. Material: peripheral blood mononuclear cells (PBMCs), obtained at new diagnosis, from a patient treated with antithyroid drugs. The receptor's source is a young woman with Graves disease. The CDR3 protein is CASSLVAGETEQYF. CDR3 in DNA: TGTGCCAGCAGCTTAGTAGCGGGAGAGACCGAGCAGTACTTC.